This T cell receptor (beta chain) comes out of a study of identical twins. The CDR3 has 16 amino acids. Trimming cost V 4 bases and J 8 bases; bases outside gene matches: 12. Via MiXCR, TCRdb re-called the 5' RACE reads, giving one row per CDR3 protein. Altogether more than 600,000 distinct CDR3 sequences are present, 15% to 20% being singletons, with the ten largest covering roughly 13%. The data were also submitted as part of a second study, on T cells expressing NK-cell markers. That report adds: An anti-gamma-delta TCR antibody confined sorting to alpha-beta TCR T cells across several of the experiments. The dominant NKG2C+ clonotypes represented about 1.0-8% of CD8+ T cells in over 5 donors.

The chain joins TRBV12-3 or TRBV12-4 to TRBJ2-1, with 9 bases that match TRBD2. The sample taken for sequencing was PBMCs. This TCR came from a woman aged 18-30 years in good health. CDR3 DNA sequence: TGTGCCAGCAGTTATCCGGAGCGGGAGGTATCCTATGAGCAGTTCTTC. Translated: CASSYPEREVSYEQFF.